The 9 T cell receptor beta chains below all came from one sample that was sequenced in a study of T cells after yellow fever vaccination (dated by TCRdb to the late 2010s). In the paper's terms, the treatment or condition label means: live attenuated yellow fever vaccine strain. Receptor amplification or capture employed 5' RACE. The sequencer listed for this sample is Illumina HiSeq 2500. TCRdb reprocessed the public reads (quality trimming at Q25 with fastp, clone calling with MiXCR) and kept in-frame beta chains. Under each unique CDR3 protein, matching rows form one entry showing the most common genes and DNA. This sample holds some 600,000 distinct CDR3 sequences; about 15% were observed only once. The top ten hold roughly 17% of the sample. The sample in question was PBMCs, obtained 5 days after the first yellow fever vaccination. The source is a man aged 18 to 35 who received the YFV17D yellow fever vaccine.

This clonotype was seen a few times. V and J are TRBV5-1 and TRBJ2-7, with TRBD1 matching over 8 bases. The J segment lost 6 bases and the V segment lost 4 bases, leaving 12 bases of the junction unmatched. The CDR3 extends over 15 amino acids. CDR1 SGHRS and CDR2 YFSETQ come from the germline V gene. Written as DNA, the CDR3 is TGCGCCAGCAGCGCGCCCGAGACAGGGGATCGCGAGCAGTACTTC. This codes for CASSAPETGDREQYF.

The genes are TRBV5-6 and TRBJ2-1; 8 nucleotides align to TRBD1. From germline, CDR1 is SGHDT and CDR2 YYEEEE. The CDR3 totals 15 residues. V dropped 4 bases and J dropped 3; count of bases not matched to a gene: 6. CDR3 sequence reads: CASSPTDRDYNEQFF. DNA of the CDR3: TGTGCCAGCAGCCCGACGGACAGGGACTACAATGAGCAGTTCTTC. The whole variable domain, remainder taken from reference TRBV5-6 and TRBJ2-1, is DAGVTQSPTHLIKTRGQQVTLRCSPKSGHDTVSWYQQALGQGPQFIFQYYEEEERQRGNFPDRFSGHQFPNYSSELNVNALLLGDSALYLCASSPTDRDYNEQFFGPGTRLTVL.

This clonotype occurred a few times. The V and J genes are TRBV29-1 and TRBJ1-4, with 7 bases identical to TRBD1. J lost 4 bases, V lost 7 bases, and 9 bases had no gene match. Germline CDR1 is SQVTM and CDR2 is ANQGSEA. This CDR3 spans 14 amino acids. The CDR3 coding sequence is TGCAGCGCCGAGCTGGCAGGGGGTAATGAAAAACTGTTTTTT. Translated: CSAELAGGNEKLFF.

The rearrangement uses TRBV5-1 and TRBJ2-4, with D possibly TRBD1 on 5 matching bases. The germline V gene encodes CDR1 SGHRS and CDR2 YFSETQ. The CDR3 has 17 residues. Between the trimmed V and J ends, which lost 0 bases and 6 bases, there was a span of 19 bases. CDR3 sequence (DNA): TGCGCCAGCAGCTTGGAGGAATGGGGCCGGTCGAGAAACATTCAGTACTTC. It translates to CASSLEEWGRSRNIQYF.

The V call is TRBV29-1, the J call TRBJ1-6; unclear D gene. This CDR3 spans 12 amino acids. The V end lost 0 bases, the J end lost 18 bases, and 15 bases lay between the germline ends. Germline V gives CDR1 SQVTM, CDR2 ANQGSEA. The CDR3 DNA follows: TGCAGCGTTGAAGATGGGCCCCCCCCCTCCCACTTT. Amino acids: CSVEDGPPPSHF. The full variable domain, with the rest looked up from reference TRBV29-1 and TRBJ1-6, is SAVISQKPSRDICQRGTSLTIQCQVDSQVTMMFWYRQQPGQSLTLIATANQGSEATYESGFVIDKFPISRPNLTFSTLTVSNMSPEDSSIYLCSVEDGPPPSHFGNGTRLTVT.

In DNA form, the CDR3 reads TGCAGTGCCCAGGGGGGTGGCAATCAGCCCCAGCATTTT. It specifies CSAQGGGNQPQHF. The V and J genes are TRBV20-1 and TRBJ1-5; 7 positions agree with TRBD1. The CDR3 extends over 13 amino acids. From germline, CDR1 is DFQATT and CDR2 SNEGSKA (reference sequence). V lost 6 bases, J lost 2 bases, and 4 bases stayed unmatched.

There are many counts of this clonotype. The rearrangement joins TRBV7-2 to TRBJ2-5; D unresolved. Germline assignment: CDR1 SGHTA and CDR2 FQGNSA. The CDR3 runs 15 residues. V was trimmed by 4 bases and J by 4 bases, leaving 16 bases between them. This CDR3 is CASSSTPTVLETQYF. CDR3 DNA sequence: TGTGCCAGCAGCTCCACCCCCACAGTTTTAGAGACCCAGTACTTC.

The DNA of the CDR3 is TGCGCCAGCAGTGTAGCCACAGCGAACACCGGGGAGCTGTTTTTT. This translates into CASSVATANTGELFF. The rearrangement uses TRBV5-1 and TRBJ2-2; D unresolved. Germline V gene data show CDR1 as SGHRS and CDR2 as YFSETQ. The CDR3 consists of 15 residues. The ends were cut back, 5 bases at V and 0 bases at J, with 11 bases in the middle.

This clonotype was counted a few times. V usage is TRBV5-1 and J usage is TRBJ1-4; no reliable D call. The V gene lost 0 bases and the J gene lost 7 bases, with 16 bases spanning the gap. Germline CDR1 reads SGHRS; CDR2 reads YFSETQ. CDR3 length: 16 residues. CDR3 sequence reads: CASSLGLPEGGEKLFF. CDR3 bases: TGCGCCAGCAGCTTGGGATTACCTGAGGGTGGTGAAAAACTGTTTTTT.